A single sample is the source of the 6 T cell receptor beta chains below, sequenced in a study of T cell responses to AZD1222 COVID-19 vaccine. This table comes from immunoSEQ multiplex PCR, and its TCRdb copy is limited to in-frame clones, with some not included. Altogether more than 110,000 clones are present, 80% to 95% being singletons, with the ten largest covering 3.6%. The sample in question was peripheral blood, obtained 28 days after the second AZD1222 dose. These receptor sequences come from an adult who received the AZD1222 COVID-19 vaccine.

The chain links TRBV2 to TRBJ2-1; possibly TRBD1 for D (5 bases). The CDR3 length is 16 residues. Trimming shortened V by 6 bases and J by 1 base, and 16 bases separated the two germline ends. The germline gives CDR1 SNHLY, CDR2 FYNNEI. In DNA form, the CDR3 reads TGTGCCAGCAGAGCTGTTAGGGGCACGTCCTACAATGAGCAGTTCTTC. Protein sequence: CASRAVRGTSYNEQFF.

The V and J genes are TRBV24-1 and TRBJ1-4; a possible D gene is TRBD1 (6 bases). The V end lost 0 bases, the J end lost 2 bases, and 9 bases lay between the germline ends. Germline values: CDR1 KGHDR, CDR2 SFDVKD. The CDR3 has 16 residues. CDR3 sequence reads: CATSDLLGGTNEKLFF. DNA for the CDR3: TGTGCCACCAGTGATTTGCTAGGGGGGACTAATGAAAAACTGTTTTTT.

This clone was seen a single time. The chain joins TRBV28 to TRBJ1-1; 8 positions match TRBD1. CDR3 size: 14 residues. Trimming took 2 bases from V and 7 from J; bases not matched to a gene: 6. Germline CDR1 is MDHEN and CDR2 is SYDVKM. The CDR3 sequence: CASSLPTGENEAFF. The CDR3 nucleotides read TGTGCCAGCAGTTTACCGACAGGGGAGAATGAAGCTTTCTTT.

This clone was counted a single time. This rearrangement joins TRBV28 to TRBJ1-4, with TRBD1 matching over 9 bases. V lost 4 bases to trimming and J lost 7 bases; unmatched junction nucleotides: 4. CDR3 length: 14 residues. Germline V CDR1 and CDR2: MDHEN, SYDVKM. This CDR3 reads CASSSGTGSEKLFF. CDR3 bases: TGTGCCAGCAGTTCCGGGACAGGGAGTGAAAAACTGTTTTTT. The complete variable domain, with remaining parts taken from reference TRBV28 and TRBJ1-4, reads DVKVTQSSRYLVKRTGEKVFLECVQDMDHENMFWYRQDPGLGLRLIYFSYDVKMKEKGDIPEGYSVSREKKERFSLILESASTNQTSMYLCASSSGTGSEKLFFGSGTQLSVL.

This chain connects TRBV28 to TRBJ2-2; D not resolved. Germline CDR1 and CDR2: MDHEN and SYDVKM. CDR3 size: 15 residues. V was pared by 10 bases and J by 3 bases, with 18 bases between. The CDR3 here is CATTSEVGYTGELFF. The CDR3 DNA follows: TGTGCCACCACCTCAGAAGTCGGGTACACCGGGGAGCTGTTTTTT.

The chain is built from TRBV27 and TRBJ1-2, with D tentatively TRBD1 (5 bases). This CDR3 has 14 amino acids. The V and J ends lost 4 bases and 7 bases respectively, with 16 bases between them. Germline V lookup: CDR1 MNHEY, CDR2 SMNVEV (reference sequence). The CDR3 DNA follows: TGTGCCAGCAGTTCACGAGGGGAGGGTAGTGGCTACACCTTC. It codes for CASSSRGEGSGYTF.